A selection of T cell receptor beta chains follows, all from one sample in a study of cytomegalovirus exposure and HLA in healthy donors. The table came from immunoSEQ multiplex PCR; TCRdb's copy has only in-frame clones and leaves some out. The data show around 150,000 clones, roughly three quarters seen once. Sequenced material: PBMCs. Every receptor here comes from a man aged 35-49 years in good health and CMV-seropositive. The conserved cysteine and the conserved F or W are not part of the CDR3 here. Fields, in order: J gene, V gene, CDR3 protein.

TRBJ2-7	TRBV5-8	ASSPSYEQY
TRBJ2-5	TRBV7-2	ASSLVGATSETQY
TRBJ2-1	TRBV9	ASSVRPPGQGSNEQF
TRBJ1-5	TRBV5-4	ASSRNRDQPQH
TRBJ2-5	TRBV11-1	ASSPGQTRTQY
TRBJ2-3	TRBV2	ASSEAAVDTQY
TRBJ2-7	TRBV11-2	ASSLDLPGNEQY
TRBJ1-2	TRBV4-2	ASSQGEGNFYGYT
TRBJ2-5	TRBV6-1	ASRLAGGPGETQY
TRBJ1-6	TRBV9	ASSVDLGTGDSPLH
TRBJ2-1	TRBV11-3	ASSLVYRGNNEQF
TRBJ2-7	TRBV6-6	ASNLPSRGEQY
TRBJ1-1	TRBV6-6	AISSDWGGAEAF
TRBJ1-3	TRBV5-4	ASRGTGTSGNTIY
TRBJ1-2	TRBV6-1	ASSEGAGRGYGYT
TRBJ2-1	TRBV9	ASSVAGDSYNEQF
TRBJ1-4	TRBV19	ASSLQGVTNEKLF
TRBJ2-2	TRBV5-5	ASSLRTGDGELF
TRBJ2-7	TRBV7-2	ASSPLPGQGSYEQY
NA	TRBV6-5	ASRGTGSSYEQY
NA	TRBV4-3	ASSQGTASYEQY
TRBJ2-7	TRBV9	ASSVEGDRAYEQY
TRBJ2-2	TRBV7-6	ASRPLGGAGELF
TRBJ1-3	TRBV7-2	ASSYSGISRNTIY
TRBJ1-4	TRBV19	ASSRQGGLNEKLF
TRBJ1-3	TRBV30	AWSRDSGSGNTIY
TRBJ1-2	TRBV15	ATSRVGGDLGYT
NA	TRBV4-3	ASSQDPGLAPGEQY
TRBJ1-5	TRBV10-3	ASSEAGSSDQPQH
TRBJ2-2	TRBV7-9	ASSSFDRENTGELF
TRBJ2-3	TRBV5-6	ASSVQGVGADTQY
TRBJ2-2	TRBV25-1	ASRGQGMGGELF
TRBJ2-2	TRBV9	ASSVGPGLKNTGELF
TRBJ1-1	TRBV7-2	ASSLTSGPLVPRNTEAF
TRBJ2-2	TRBV14	ASSQGGQGAFAGELF
TRBJ2-7	TRBV7-6	ASSQGTHGEQY